These 7 T cell receptor beta chains were all obtained from the same sample, sequenced in a study of cytomegalovirus exposure and HLA in healthy donors. Sequenced by immunoSEQ multiplex PCR; TCRdb stores in-frame clones only, minus some. The data hold under 150,000 clones, with 88% observed a single time. Sequencing was done on a sample of PBMCs. Every receptor here comes from a woman under 30 in good health and CMV-seropositive.

The V call is TRBV6-1, the J call TRBJ1-1, with 7 bases aligning to TRBD1. Losses at the gene ends were 1 base for V and 11 bases for J; bases not matched to a gene: 4. The germline gives CDR1 MNHNS, CDR2 SASEGT. This CDR3 has 12 residues. This CDR3 reads CASSEEQGMAFF. Here the CDR3 DNA reads TGTGCCAGCAGTGAAGAACAGGGGATGGCTTTCTTT.

This chain links TRBV6-5 with TRBJ2-3; TRBD1 is a possible D gene (5 bases). This CDR3 has 11 residues. V was cut by 6 bases and J by 6 bases, with 7 bases left in between. The germline gives CDR1 MNHEY, CDR2 SVGAGI. As DNA, the CDR3 is TGTGCCAGCAGGGACATGGATACGCAGTATTTT. Its translation: CASRDMDTQYF.

J is TRBJ1-2 and V is TRBV5-4, with a possible D match to TRBD1 (6 bases). This CDR3 contains 14 residues. The germline gives CDR1 SGHNT, CDR2 YYREEE (reference sequence). Trimming cost V 0 bases and J 7 bases, with 13 bases left between them. The CDR3 region is CASSLAWGGGGYTF. In DNA form, the CDR3 reads TGTGCCAGCAGCTTGGCTTGGGGGGGCGGTGGCTACACCTTC.

This chain connects TRBV6-1 to TRBJ2-3; tentative D call: TRBD2 (6 bases). V shed 8 bases and J shed 3 bases, with 15 bases lying between them. Germline CDR1 and CDR2: MNHNS and SASEGT. This CDR3 spans 14 amino acids. The CDR3, as DNA: TGTGCCAGCGGAAAGACACGGGAGACAGATACGCAGTATTTT. This translates into CASGKTRETDTQYF.

The chain carries TRBV12-1 and TRBJ1-3. TRBV12-1 corresponds to a pseudogene. The CDR3 is made up of 10 amino acids. The chain's CDR3 is CASTQGRGYF. The DNA for the CDR3 is TGTGCCAGCACTCAGGGGAGGGGGTATTTT.

V gene TRBV19 combines with J gene TRBJ2-7, with 7 bases matching TRBD1. The CDR3 runs 14 residues. The germline CDR1 and CDR2 sequences are LNHDA and SQIVND (reference sequence). V shed 5 bases and J 0 bases; nucleotides not matched to a gene: 4. CDR3 nucleotide sequence: TGTGCCAGTAGTCAGACAGGGAGCTCCTACGAGCAGTACTTC. It is translated as CASSQTGSSYEQYF.

This clone appeared once. The chain combines TRBV2 with TRBJ1-4; 7 nucleotides line up with TRBD1. Germline CDR1 SNHLY, CDR2 FYNNEI. The V segment lost 6 bases and the J segment 4 bases; nucleotides outside the gene matches: 5. This CDR3 region has 14 residues. The CDR3: CASRGQEINEKLFF. The CDR3 coding sequence is TGTGCCAGCAGAGGACAGGAGATTAATGAAAAACTGTTTTTT. Full variable domain (rest looked up from reference TRBV2 and TRBJ1-4): EPEVTQTPSHQVTQMGQEVILRCVPISNHLYFYWYRQILGQKVEFLVSFYNNEISEKSEIFDDQFSVERPDGSNFTLKIRSTKLEDSAMYFCASRGQEINEKLFFGSGTQLSVL.